Following are 22 T cell receptor beta chains from one sample sequenced in a study of T cell repertoires in cytomegalovirus infection. TCRdb re-called the reads with MiXCR, one entry per CDR3 protein. The table has around 450,000 distinct CDR3 sequences, about 11% seen once. Sequencing input: PBMCs. These receptors were collected from a human donor in good health (CMV status not recorded). Some clones in this sample may be carry-over from other donors' samples.

This clonotype was recorded many times. The J gene is TRBJ2-7, the V gene TRBV9; 12 positions agree with TRBD2. J gave up 2 bases and V 4 bases, and 4 bases lay outside the gene matches. The CDR3 is made up of 15 amino acids. CDR1 and CDR2 from the germline V gene are SGDLS and YYNGEE. CDR3 bases: TGTGCCAGCAGCAGACTAGCGGGAGATACCTACGAGCAGTACTTC. The encoded protein is CASSRLAGDTYEQYF.

The rearrangement joins TRBV11-3 to TRBJ2-3; D gene unclear. V lost 4 bases, J lost 5 bases, and 10 bases lay in between. Per the germline V gene, CDR1 is SGHNT and CDR2 is YENEEA. The CDR3 sequence is 13 residues long. The CDR3 region has the DNA TGTGCCAGCAGCTCCCGACGCAAAGATACGCAGTATTTT. Encoded protein: CASSSRRKDTQYF.

Many counts were recorded for this clonotype. This chain uses TRBV2 with TRBJ1-6; 7 bases fit TRBD1. In germline, CDR1 is SNHLY, CDR2 FYNNEI. V dropped 7 bases and J dropped 7; count of bases not matched to a gene: 7. This CDR3 contains 14 residues. The CDR3 DNA follows: TGTGCCAGCACCCCAGGGGGGGCAAATTCACCCCTCCACTTT. This sequence encodes CASTPGGANSPLHF.

This clonotype was detected a few times. The chain combines TRBV20-1 with TRBJ2-1; 13 bases agree with TRBD2. Germline CDR1 is DFQATT and CDR2 is SNEGSKA (reference sequence). V was pared by 1 base and J by 0 bases, with 6 bases of the junction left unmatched. The CDR3 loop spans 18 amino acids. The DNA for the CDR3 is TGCAGTGCTAGAGGGACTAGCGGGAGCGAGAGCTCCTACAATGAGCAGTTCTTC. As protein: CSARGTSGSESSYNEQFF.

This clonotype was seen at least ten times. The gene calls are TRBV12-3 or TRBV12-4 and TRBJ2-7; 9 positions match TRBD1. V trimming: 3 bases; J trimming: 6 bases; junction bases outside the gene matches: 6. The CDR3 has 14 amino acids. This CDR3 reads CASSFRDRVGEQYF. The CDR3 DNA reads TGTGCCAGCAGTTTCCGGGACAGGGTCGGCGAGCAGTACTTC.

Note on this clonotype: A much larger clone sits a single nucleotide away, making a read error possible. The V gene is TRBV29-1, the J gene TRBJ2-1; D possibly corresponds to TRBD2 (5 bases). Germline assignment: CDR1 SQVTM and CDR2 ANQGSEA. CDR3 size: 15 residues. The CDR3 coding sequence is TGCGGCGTTGAAGAGAATAGCGTATCCTACAATGAGCAGTTCTTC. The encoded protein is CGVEENSVSYNEQFF.

This clonotype was seen at least ten times. The chain has TRBV4-1 and TRBJ2-7; tentative D call: TRBD1 (6 bases). Trimming removed 0 bases from V and 3 bases from J, with 15 bases in between. Germline values: CDR1 MGHRA, CDR2 YSYEKL. CDR3 length equals 16 residues. The CDR3 DNA follows: TGCGCCAGCAGCCAAGAGCCCGGACAGAACCTCTACGAGCAGTACTTC. The encoded protein is CASSQEPGQNLYEQYF.

This clonotype was recorded many times. The chain joins TRBV5-4 to TRBJ1-6; D not certain. This CDR3 spans 13 amino acids. V was cut by 4 bases and J by 12 bases, with 14 bases left in between. Germline V gene data show CDR1 as SGHNT and CDR2 as YYREEE (reference sequence). The CDR3 DNA sequence: TGTGCCAGCAGCCCACATACGGGCAGACCCCTCCACTTT. This translates into CASSPHTGRPLHF.

This clonotype was recorded at least ten times. The V gene is TRBV4-2, the J gene TRBJ1-2; D call uncertain. The CDR3 runs to 13 residues. Germline values: CDR1 LGHNA, CDR2 YNFKEQ. Deletions cut 0 bases from V and 4 bases from J, with 6 bases between. The CDR3 region is CASSQEGGYGYTF. The CDR3 DNA sequence: TGTGCCAGCAGCCAAGAGGGAGGCTATGGCTACACCTTC.

This clonotype appeared many times. The V and J genes are TRBV27 and TRBJ1-2; D is uncertain. Deletions cut 3 bases from V and 2 bases from J, with 7 bases between. The CDR3 has 13 residues. Germline V CDR1 and CDR2: MNHEY, SMNVEV (reference sequence). CDR3 in DNA: TGTGCCAGCAGTTTGGGTATAAACTATGGCTACACCTTC. Amino acids: CASSLGINYGYTF.

This clonotype has just a few counts. V usage is TRBV12-3 or TRBV12-4 and J usage is TRBJ2-7; TRBD1 is a possible D gene (6 bases). The CDR3 runs 14 residues. V was shortened by 6 bases and J by 4 bases, with 16 bases between the two germline ends. Written as DNA, the CDR3 is TGTGCCAGCAGCCCCCCGGGACACCTTTACGAGCAGTACTTC. Its translation is CASSPPGHLYEQYF.

This clonotype appeared many times. This rearrangement joins TRBV20-1 to TRBJ1-4, with TRBD1 matching 7 bases. In germline, CDR1 is DFQATT, CDR2 SNEGSKA (reference sequence). The CDR3 spans 14 residues. V shed 5 bases and J 0 bases; nucleotides not matched to a gene: 3. CDR3 nucleotides: TGCAGTGCTCCTACAGGGGCAACTAATGAAAAACTGTTTTTT. Its translation: CSAPTGATNEKLFF.

In this sample, this clonotype turned up many times. J is TRBJ2-1 and V is TRBV7-9; TRBD2 is a possible D gene (5 bases). The CDR3 runs to 16 residues. V lost 1 base and J lost 4, with 14 bases in between. Germline V gene sequence: CDR1 SEHNR, CDR2 FQNEAQ (reference sequence). CDR3 nucleotides: TGTGCCAGCAGCTTAGTTGGGCTAGCCGAGTACAATGAGCAGTTCTTC. As protein: CASSLVGLAEYNEQFF.

This clonotype occurred many times. This chain uses TRBV5-1 with TRBJ2-1, with D unresolved. The V end lost 0 bases, the J end lost 9 bases, and 10 bases lay between the germline ends. CDR3 size: 13 residues. Germline values: CDR1 SGHRS, CDR2 YFSETQ. The CDR3 spells CASSLDALGEQFF. The CDR3 DNA is TGCGCCAGCAGCTTGGACGCCCTAGGTGAGCAGTTCTTC.

CDR3 in DNA: TGCAGTGCTTTCCAGGACAGGGAAGATAACTATGGCTACACCTTC. Its translation is CSAFQDREDNYGYTF. The genes are TRBV20-1 and TRBJ1-2, with 8 bases fitting TRBD1. CDR1 DFQATT and CDR2 SNEGSKA come from the germline V gene (reference sequence). Trimming removed 5 bases from V and 1 base from J; junction bases left unmatched: 9. This CDR3 has 15 residues.

This clonotype was observed at least ten times. The chain links TRBV6-6 to TRBJ1-1; D remains unclear. Germline V gene lookup returns CDR1 MNHNY and CDR2 SVGAGI (reference sequence). The V end was cut by 2 bases, the J end by 1 base, with 11 bases between. The CDR3 has 15 residues. This CDR3 is CASSYGGRPNTEAFF. In DNA, the CDR3 is TGTGCCAGCAGTTACGGAGGACGGCCGAACACTGAAGCTTTCTTT.

This clonotype was picked up many times. Written as DNA, the CDR3 is TGTGCCAGCAGTCGCACAAGCTCTGGAAACACCATATATTTT. The encoded protein is CASSRTSSGNTIYF. The gene calls are TRBV7-2 and TRBJ1-3; no clear D. CDR3 length equals 14 residues. The V end was cut by 6 bases, the J end by 0 bases, with 9 bases between. The V gene's germline CDR1 is SGHTA and CDR2 FQGNSA.

This clonotype was counted between two and nine times. The chain joins TRBV9 to TRBJ2-2, with a tentative D call TRBD2 (7 bases). Germline CDR1 is SGDLS and CDR2 is YYNGEE. This CDR3 is built from 14 residues. V was shortened by 2 bases and J by 9 bases, with 14 bases between the two germline ends. CDR3 loop: CASSVSRGARELFF. In DNA, the CDR3 is TGTGCCAGCAGCGTTAGTCGGGGGGCGAGGGAGCTGTTTTTT.

This clonotype has at least ten counts. V usage is TRBV7-3 and J usage is TRBJ1-5; D remains ambiguous. V was shortened by 2 bases and J by 9 bases, with 11 bases between the two germline ends. Looked up from germline, CDR1 is SGHTA and CDR2 is FQGTGA. The CDR3 runs 13 residues. CDR3: CASSLDGSGPQHF. The CDR3 region has the DNA TGTGCCAGCAGCTTAGACGGTTCAGGGCCCCAGCATTTT. The whole variable domain, remainder taken from reference TRBV7-3 and TRBJ1-5, is GAGVSQTPSNKVTEKGKYVELRCDPISGHTALYWYRQSLGQGPEFLIYFQGTGAADDSGLPNDRFFAVRPEGSVSTLKIQRTERGDSAVYLCASSLDGSGPQHFGDGTRLSIL.

This chain links TRBV5-6 with TRBJ1-2, with D hard to call. The CDR3 consists of 15 residues. V dropped 4 bases and J dropped 0 bases, with 13 bases sitting between them. Germline V gene data show CDR1 as SGHDT and CDR2 as YYEEEE. CDR3 protein: CASSLPRIPNYGYTF. The CDR3 coding sequence is TGTGCCAGCAGCCTACCACGAATCCCTAACTATGGCTACACCTTC.

This clonotype was found many times. The chain couples TRBV28 to TRBJ2-1, with 13 bases fitting TRBD2. The CDR3 length is 16 residues. Trimming took 6 bases from V and 8 from J; bases not matched to a gene: 10. Germline CDR1 is MDHEN and CDR2 is SYDVKM. The CDR3 DNA is TGTGCCAGCAGCCTTTCCCCGGGACTAGCGGGATATGAGCAGTTCTTC. Amino acid sequence: CASSLSPGLAGYEQFF.

This clonotype came up a few times. The rearrangement links TRBV12-3 or TRBV12-4 to TRBJ2-7; TRBD1 aligns across 11 bases. The V segment lost 4 bases and the J segment 3 bases; nucleotides outside the gene matches: 8. The CDR3 consists of 16 residues. The CDR3: CASSSSGTGGSYEQYF. In nucleotides, the CDR3 is TGTGCCAGCAGTTCCTCCGGGACAGGGGGAAGCTACGAGCAGTACTTC.